The rows below give T cell receptor beta chains drawn from one sample of a study of OX40 agonist ivuxolimab in advanced cancers. Profiling relied on immunoSEQ multiplex PCR, and the TCRdb table lists in-frame clones only, not all of them. The sample carries tens of thousands of clones, about 85% recorded once. The input for sequencing was CD4+ or CD8+ T cells sorted from blood, taken in a trial of the OX40 agonist ivuxolimab. Source of these receptors: an adult with an advanced solid tumor such as melanoma, head and neck, liver or kidney cancer. Each CDR3 is given with its conserved first and last residue. The D gene is left open where the match is weak. Size is stated for part of the rows, as once, few or many counts, or as a class when the clone is expanded.

.	TRBV30	TRBJ2-3	.	CAWGAGLSHTQYF	TGTGCCTGGGGAGCGGGTCTCTCTCATACGCAGTATTTT
.	TRBV28	TRBJ2-5	few	CASSLGGSQETQYF	TGTGCCAGCAGTTTAGGGGGCAGCCAAGAGACCCAGTACTTC
TRBD2	TRBV15	TRBJ2-1	few	CATSRDTSGGASPRFF	TGTGCCACCAGCAGAGATACTAGCGGGGGGGCTTCCCCTCGGTTCTTC
TRBD2	TRBV4-2	TRBJ2-5	.	CASSQASGSGEETQYF	TGTGCCAGCAGCCAAGCTAGCGGGAGTGGGGAAGAGACCCAGTACTTC
.	TRBV7-2	TRBJ2-7	.	CASSPRFLAYEQYF	TGTGCCAGCAGCCCCCGCTTCTTGGCCTACGAGCAGTACTTC
.	TRBV18	TRBJ2-7	.	CASSPGRNEQYF	TGTGCCAGCTCACCGGGGAGGAACGAGCAGTACTTC
.	TRBV19	TRBJ2-5	.	CASSGMSAQETQYF	TGTGCCAGTAGTGGTATGAGTGCCCAAGAGACCCAGTACTTC
TRBD1	TRBV28	TRBJ1-6	.	CASSDDRGRLGLHF	TGTGCCAGCAGTGATGACAGGGGGCGCCTCGGCCTCCACTTT
TRBD1	TRBV30	TRBJ1-1	.	CALRQGGLGTEAFF	TGTGCCCTTCGACAGGGAGGATTGGGGACTGAAGCTTTCTTT
TRBD1	TRBV5-4	TRBJ2-2	.	CASSLNRGFAGELFF	TGTGCCAGCAGCTTGAACAGGGGGTTCGCCGGGGAGCTGTTTTTT
.	TRBV11-3	TRBJ2-4	.	CASSLDLMRNQYF	TGTGCCAGCAGCTTAGATCTGATGCGGAATCAGTACTTC
TRBD2	TRBV6-4	TRBJ2-3	.	CASSRKTAGVGTDTQYF	TGTGCCAGCAGCCGCAAGACAGCGGGAGTTGGTACAGATACGCAGTATTTT
.	TRBV7-2	TRBJ2-1	.	CASSLGSERREQFF	TGTGCCAGCAGCTTAGGGAGTGAACGGAGGGAGCAGTTCTTC
TRBD1	TRBV7-6	TRBJ2-7	.	CASSLGSQGAHGYEQYF	TGTGCCAGCAGCTTAGGTAGCCAGGGGGCGCATGGTTACGAGCAGTACTTC
.	TRBV27	TRBJ2-1	once	CASSFRGSVDEQFF	TGTGCCAGCAGTTTTCGGGGGTCTGTCGATGAGCAGTTCTTC
TRBD1	TRBV19	TRBJ1-2	.	CASSISGQVGGYTF	TGTGCCAGTAGTATCTCTGGACAGGTCGGCGGCTACACCTTC
.	TRBV7-9	TRBJ1-1	.	CASSLEVGTLAEAFF	TGTGCCAGCAGCTTAGAAGTAGGGACATTAGCTGAAGCTTTCTTT
.	TRBV10-2	TRBJ2-3	.	CASSESAGIDPDTQYF	TGCGCCAGCAGTGAGTCGGCGGGCATTGATCCAGATACGCAGTATTTT
.	TRBV20-1	TRBJ1-1	.	CSAPGNTEAFF	TGCAGTGCTCCCGGAAACACTGAAGCTTTCTTT
TRBD1	TRBV28	TRBJ2-7	.	CASIPGDRGDEQYF	TGTGCCAGCATCCCAGGGGACAGAGGCGACGAGCAGTACTTC
TRBD1	TRBV7-7	TRBJ2-7	.	CASSQTTGDEQYF	TGTGCTAGCAGCCAAACGACAGGGGACGAGCAGTACTTC
.	TRBV7-2	TRBJ2-3	.	CASSLNPKESQYF	TGTGCCAGCAGCTTAAACCCGAAGGAATCGCAGTATTTT
.	TRBV18	TRBJ1-1	.	CASSPILSGTDHTGGAFF	TGTGCCAGCTCACCGATCCTATCTGGGACGGACCACACTGGCGGAGCTTTCTTT
.	TRBV6-5	TRBJ2-7	.	CASSFSRDSWGQYF	TGTGCCAGCAGTTTCTCTCGAGACAGTTGGGGGCAGTACTTC
TRBD1	TRBV4-1	TRBJ1-1	.	CASSHSGGRGTEAFF	TGCGCCAGCAGCCACTCAGGGGGGAGGGGCACTGAAGCTTTCTTT
TRBD2	TRBV11-3	TRBJ2-7	.	CASSLTSSGGAYPYF	TGTGCCAGCAGCTTAACTTCTAGCGGGGGGGCCTATCCTTACTTC
.	TRBV9	TRBJ1-2	.	CASSVDLAGYTF	TGTGCCAGCAGCGTAGATCTGGCTGGCTACACCTTC
.	TRBV11-3	TRBJ1-1	.	CASSLGWGGTEAFF	TGTGCCAGCAGCTTAGGATGGGGAGGCACTGAAGCTTTCTTT
.	TRBV6-6	TRBJ1-1	.	CATERAKTGSNTEAFF	TGTGCCACCGAAAGGGCCAAAACAGGGTCGAACACTGAAGCTTTCTTT
.	TRBV5-1	TRBJ2-5	.	CASRPGQGMEETQYF	TGCGCCAGCAGGCCGGGGCAGGGGATGGAGGAGACCCAGTACTTC
.	TRBV4-3	TRBJ2-3	.	CASSQQGTYTDTQYF	TGCGCCAGCAGCCAGCAGGGGACTTACACAGATACGCAGTATTTT
.	TRBV30	TRBJ1-6	.	CAWSFGQNNSPLHF	TGTGCCTGGAGTTTCGGGCAGAATAATTCACCCCTCCACTTT
TRBD2	TRBV11-2	TRBJ2-1	.	CASSLAFLAGGYNEQFF	TGTGCCAGCAGCTTAGCCTTTCTAGCGGGGGGTTACAATGAGCAGTTCTTC
TRBD1	TRBV23-1	TRBJ1-1	.	CASSWGDRGGNTEAFF	TGCGCCAGCAGCTGGGGGGACAGGGGAGGGAACACTGAAGCTTTCTTT
.	TRBV6-1	TRBJ2-3	.	CASSDAGSSDTQYF	TGTGCCAGCAGTGATGCAGGGAGCTCAGATACGCAGTATTTT
TRBD1	TRBV28	TRBJ1-2	.	CASIGETDRALLYGYTF	TGTGCCAGCATCGGGGAAACGGACAGGGCCCTTCTCTATGGCTACACCTTC
.	TRBV9	TRBJ1-2	.	CASSPGGSPDGYTF	TGTGCCAGCAGCCCCGGTGGGAGCCCCGATGGCTACACCTTC
TRBD2	TRBV4-2	TRBJ2-5	.	CASSPHPGTSGGQETQYF	TGTGCCAGCAGCCCTCACCCGGGCACTAGCGGAGGCCAAGAGACCCAGTACTTC
TRBD2	TRBV19	TRBJ2-1	.	CASSTSGSFGNEQFF	TGTGCCAGTAGTACTAGCGGGTCCTTTGGGAATGAGCAGTTCTTC
.	TRBV19	TRBJ1-1	few	CASSTLRNTEAFF	TGTGCCAGTAGTACTTTGAGGAACACTGAAGCTTTCTTT
.	TRBV30	TRBJ1-1	few	CAWSRPNTEAFF	TGTGCCTGGAGTCGACCGAACACTGAAGCTTTCTTT